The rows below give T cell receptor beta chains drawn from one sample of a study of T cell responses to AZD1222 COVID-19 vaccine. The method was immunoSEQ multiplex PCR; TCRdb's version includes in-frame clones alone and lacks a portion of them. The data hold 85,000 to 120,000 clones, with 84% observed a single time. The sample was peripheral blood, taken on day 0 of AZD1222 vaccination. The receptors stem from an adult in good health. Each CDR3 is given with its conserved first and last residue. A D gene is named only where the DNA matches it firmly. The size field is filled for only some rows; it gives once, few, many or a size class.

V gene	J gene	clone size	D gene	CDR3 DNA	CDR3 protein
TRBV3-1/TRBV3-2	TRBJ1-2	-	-	TGTGCCAGCAGCCCGCCGGGGTCCTATGGCTACACCTTC	CASSPPGSYGYTF
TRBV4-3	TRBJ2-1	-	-	TGCGCCAGCAGCCAAGGAACGGGCAATGAGCAGTTCTTC	CASSQGTGNEQFF
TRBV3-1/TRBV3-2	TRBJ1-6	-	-	TGTGCCAGCAGCCAAGACTATCAGGTAGCGCCCCTCCACTTT	CASSQDYQVAPLHF
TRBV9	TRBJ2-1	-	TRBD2	TGTGCCAGCAGCGGGGGTCGGACTAGCGGGAGCTCCTACAATGAGCAGTTCTTC	CASSGGRTSGSSYNEQFF
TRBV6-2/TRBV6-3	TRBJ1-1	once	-	TGTGCCAGCAGTTACTCTGAAAAACAGGGCGGATGGAACACTGAAGCTTTCTTT	CASSYSEKQGGWNTEAFF
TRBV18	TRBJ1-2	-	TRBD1	TGTGCCAGCTCATCAGGGGGACAGGGGTCGGATGGCTACACCTTC	CASSSGGQGSDGYTF
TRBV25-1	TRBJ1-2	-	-	TGTGCCAGCAGTGAAGGGGCCTATGGCTACACCTTC	CASSEGAYGYTF
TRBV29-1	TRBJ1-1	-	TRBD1	TGCAGCGTTTATCGACAGGGGTTGGGGAACACTGAAGCTTTCTTT	CSVYRQGLGNTEAFF
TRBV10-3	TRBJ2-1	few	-	TGTGCCATCAGTGAGTCGGTTGGGGGGCTCGACGCTGAGCAGTTCTTC	CAISESVGGLDAEQFF
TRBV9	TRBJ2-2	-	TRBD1	TGTGCCAGCAGCGTAGTTTCAGGGGGTCCCACCGGGGAGCTGTTTTTT	CASSVVSGGPTGELFF
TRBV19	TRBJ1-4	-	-	TGTGCCAGTAGCCTGGACAGCGTTGTCGCAACTAATGAAAAACTGTTTTTT	CASSLDSVVATNEKLFF
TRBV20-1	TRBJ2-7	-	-	TGCAGTGCTAGGCAGGGTGACGAGCAGTACTTC	CSARQGDEQYF
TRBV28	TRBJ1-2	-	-	TGTGCCAGCTCTTCGGGTTATGGCTACACCTTC	CASSSGYGYTF
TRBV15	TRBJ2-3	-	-	TGTGCCACCAGCAGAGCCCTGGACGGTAATACGCAGTATTTT	CATSRALDGNTQYF
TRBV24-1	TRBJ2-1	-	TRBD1	TGTGCCACCAGTCGGGCAGGACAGGGACTTTCTGAGCAGTTCTTC	CATSRAGQGLSEQFF
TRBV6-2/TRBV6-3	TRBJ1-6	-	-	TGTGCCAGCAGTTATATAAAAAAGGATCTTACGAGTTCACCCCTCCACTTT	CASSYIKKDLTSSPLHF
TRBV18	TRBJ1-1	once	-	TGTGCCAGCTCACCATTGCAGTTGGGAGGGAAGACTGAAGCTTTCTTT	CASSPLQLGGKTEAFF
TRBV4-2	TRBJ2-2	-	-	TGTGCCAGCAGCCAAGCTTCCAGGGCGGACACCGGGGAGCTGTTTTTT	CASSQASRADTGELFF
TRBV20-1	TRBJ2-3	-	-	TGCAGTGCTGTCACAGATACGCAGTATTTT	CSAVTDTQYF
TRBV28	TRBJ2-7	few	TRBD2	TGTGCCAGCACTGGGACTAGCGGGGATTACGAGCAGTACTTC	CASTGTSGDYEQYF
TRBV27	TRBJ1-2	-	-	TGTGCCAGCAGTTCCCCCGGGAGGGGCTATGGCTACACCTTC	CASSSPGRGYGYTF
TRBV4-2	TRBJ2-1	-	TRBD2	TGTGCCAGCAGCCATGGCTCCGGGACTAGCGGTTACAATGAGCAGTTCTTC	CASSHGSGTSGYNEQFF
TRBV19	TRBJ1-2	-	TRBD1	TGTGCCACCCGCAAGCCCGAAACAGGGGGAACTAACTATGGCTACACCTTC	CATRKPETGGTNYGYTF
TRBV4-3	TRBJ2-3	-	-	TGCGCCAGCAGCCAAGGAAATAGCCCCGGCACAGATACGCAGTATTTT	CASSQGNSPGTDTQYF
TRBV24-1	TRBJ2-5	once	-	TGTGCCACCAGTGGTATGGAGAGGGTCCAGTACTTC	CATSGMERVQYF
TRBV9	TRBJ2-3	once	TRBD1	TGTGCCAGCAGCGTTGGCCCTGCCCAAATCGGGCAGGGGGCGCGAGATACGCAGTATTTT	CASSVGPAQIGQGARDTQYF
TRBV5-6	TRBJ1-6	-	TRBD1	TGTGCCAGCAGCCCGGACAGGGTCAGTTCACCCCTCCACTTT	CASSPDRVSSPLHF
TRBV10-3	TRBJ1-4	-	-	TGTGCCTCCAGAGCAAATAATGAAAAACTGTTTTTT	CASRANNEKLFF
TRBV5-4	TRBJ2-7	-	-	TGTGCCAGCAGCTTGGCCTATACGGGAGTTCTCGAGCAGTACTTC	CASSLAYTGVLEQYF
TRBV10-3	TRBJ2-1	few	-	TGTGCCATCAGTGTGCAGCGGGTCTCCTACAATGAGCAGTTCTTC	CAISVQRVSYNEQFF